This T cell receptor beta chain was recorded in a study of blood T cell repertoires in COVID-19. Study context: Samples taken during acute and convalescent COVID-19 were collected in the United States, Italy and Spain. From T cells, B-cell-depleted T cells, or PBMCs came the material, which was cDNA or gDNA.

Under the authors' procedure: Amplification of reference gene primers provided the estimated nucleated cell counts. Assay: immunoSEQ multiplex PCR; the TCRdb copy retains only in-frame clones and omits some. Clone size and the V and J calls come from that table; the DNA yielded D and trimming. The repertoire holds roughly 33,000 clones, with nearly 95% as singletons. The J segment lost 0 bases and the V segment lost 4 bases, leaving 11 bases of the junction unmatched. Germline V gene lookup returns CDR1 MGHRA and CDR2 YSYEKL. This CDR3 has 17 amino acids. The TCR sequence derives from a human donor in a cohort sampled during active COVID-19. The chain joins TRBV4-1 to TRBJ1-2; TRBD1 aligns across 7 bases. Sequenced input: peripheral blood. CDR3 DNA sequence: TGCGCCAGCAGCCCCAGGGGGGAGGCAGCCCCTAACTATGGCTACACCTTC. Its protein is CASSPRGEAAPNYGYTF.